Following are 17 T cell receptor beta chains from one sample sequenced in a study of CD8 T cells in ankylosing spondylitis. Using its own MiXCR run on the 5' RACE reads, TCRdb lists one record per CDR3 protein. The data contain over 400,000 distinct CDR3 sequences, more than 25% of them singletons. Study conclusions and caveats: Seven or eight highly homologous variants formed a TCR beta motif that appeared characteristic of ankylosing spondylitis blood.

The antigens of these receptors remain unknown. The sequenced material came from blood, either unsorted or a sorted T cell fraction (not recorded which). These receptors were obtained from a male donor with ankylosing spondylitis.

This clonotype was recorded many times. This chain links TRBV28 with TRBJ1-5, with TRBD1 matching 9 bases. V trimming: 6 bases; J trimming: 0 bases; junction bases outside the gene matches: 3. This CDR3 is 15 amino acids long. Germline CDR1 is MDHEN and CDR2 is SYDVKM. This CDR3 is CASRQGAASNQPQHF. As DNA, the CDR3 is TGTGCCAGCAGACAGGGGGCGGCTAGCAATCAGCCCCAGCATTTT.

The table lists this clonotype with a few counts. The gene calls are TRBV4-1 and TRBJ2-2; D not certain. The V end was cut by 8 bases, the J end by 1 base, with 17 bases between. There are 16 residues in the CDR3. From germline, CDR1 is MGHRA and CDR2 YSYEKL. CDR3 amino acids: CASAYEPAENTGELFF. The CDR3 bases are TGCGCCAGCGCATATGAGCCCGCCGAGAACACCGGGGAGCTGTTTTTT.

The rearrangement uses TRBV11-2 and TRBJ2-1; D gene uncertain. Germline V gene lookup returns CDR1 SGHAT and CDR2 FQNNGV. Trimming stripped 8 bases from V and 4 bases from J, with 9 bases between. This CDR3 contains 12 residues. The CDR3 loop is CASAGGYNEQFF. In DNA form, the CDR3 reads TGTGCCAGCGCTGGTGGGTACAATGAGCAGTTCTTC.

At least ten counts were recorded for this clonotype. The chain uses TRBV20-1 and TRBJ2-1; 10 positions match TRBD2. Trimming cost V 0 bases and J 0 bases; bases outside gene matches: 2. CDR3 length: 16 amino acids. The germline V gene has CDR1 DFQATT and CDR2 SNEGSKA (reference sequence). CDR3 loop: CSARDSSGSSYNEQFF. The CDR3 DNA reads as TGCAGTGCTAGAGATTCTAGCGGGAGCTCCTACAATGAGCAGTTCTTC.

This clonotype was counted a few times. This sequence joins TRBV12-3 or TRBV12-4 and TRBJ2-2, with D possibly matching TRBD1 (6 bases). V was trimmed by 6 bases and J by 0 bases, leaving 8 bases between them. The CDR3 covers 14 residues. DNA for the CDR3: TGTGCCAGCAGGCGGACAGCGAACACCGGGGAGCTGTTTTTT. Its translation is CASRRTANTGELFF.

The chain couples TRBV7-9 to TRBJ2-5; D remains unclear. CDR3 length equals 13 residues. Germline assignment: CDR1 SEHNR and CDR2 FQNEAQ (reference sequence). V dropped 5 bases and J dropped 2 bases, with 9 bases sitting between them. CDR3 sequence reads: CASSPMNQETQYF. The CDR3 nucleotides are TGTGCCAGCAGCCCTATGAATCAAGAGACCCAGTACTTC.

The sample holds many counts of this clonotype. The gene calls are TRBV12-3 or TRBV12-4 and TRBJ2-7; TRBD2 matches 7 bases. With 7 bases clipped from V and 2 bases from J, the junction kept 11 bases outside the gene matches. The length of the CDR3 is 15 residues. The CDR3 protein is CASTPGGSNPYEQYF. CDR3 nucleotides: TGTGCCAGCACCCCGGGAGGATCGAACCCCTACGAGCAGTACTTC.

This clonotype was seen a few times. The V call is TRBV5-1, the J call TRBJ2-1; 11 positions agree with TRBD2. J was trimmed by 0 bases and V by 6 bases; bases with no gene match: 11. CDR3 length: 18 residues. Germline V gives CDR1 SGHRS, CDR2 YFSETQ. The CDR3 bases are TGCGCCAGCACTCCGGGACTAGCGGAAGGAAGCTCCTACAATGAGCAGTTCTTC. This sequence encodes CASTPGLAEGSSYNEQFF. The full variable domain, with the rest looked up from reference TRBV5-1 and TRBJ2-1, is KAGVTQTPRYLIKTRGQQVTLSCSPISGHRSVSWYQQTPGQGLQFLFEYFSETQRNKGNFPGRFSGRQFSNSRSEMNVSTLELGDSALYLCASTPGLAEGSSYNEQFFGPGTRLTVL.

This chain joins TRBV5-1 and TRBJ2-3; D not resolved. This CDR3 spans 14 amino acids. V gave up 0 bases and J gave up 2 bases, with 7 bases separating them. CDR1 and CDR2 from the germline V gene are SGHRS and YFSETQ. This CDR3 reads CASSLEALTDTQYF. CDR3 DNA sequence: TGCGCCAGCAGCTTGGAAGCTCTCACAGATACGCAGTATTTT.

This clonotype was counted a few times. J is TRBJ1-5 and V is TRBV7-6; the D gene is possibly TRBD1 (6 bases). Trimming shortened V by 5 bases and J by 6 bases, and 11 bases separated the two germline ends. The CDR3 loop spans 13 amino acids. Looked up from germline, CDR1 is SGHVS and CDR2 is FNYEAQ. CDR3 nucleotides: TGTGCCAGCAGCCCTCGGGGGCTTCAGCCCCAGCATTTT. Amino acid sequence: CASSPRGLQPQHF. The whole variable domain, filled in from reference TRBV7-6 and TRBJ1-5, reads GAGVSQSPRYKVTKRGQDVALRCDPISGHVSLYWYRQALGQGPEFLTYFNYEAQQDKSGLPNDRFSAERPEGSISTLTIQRTEQRDSAMYRCASSPRGLQPQHFGDGTRLSIL.

The CDR3: CSARGGAGKGGTEAFF. CDR3 DNA: TGCAGTGCTAGAGGGGGGGCAGGTAAGGGGGGCACTGAAGCTTTCTTT. V and J are TRBV20-1 and TRBJ1-1; D is possibly TRBD1 (6 bases). CDR1 and CDR2 from the germline V gene are DFQATT and SNEGSKA (reference sequence). V gave up 1 base and J gave up 4 bases, with 19 bases separating them. This CDR3 spans 16 amino acids.

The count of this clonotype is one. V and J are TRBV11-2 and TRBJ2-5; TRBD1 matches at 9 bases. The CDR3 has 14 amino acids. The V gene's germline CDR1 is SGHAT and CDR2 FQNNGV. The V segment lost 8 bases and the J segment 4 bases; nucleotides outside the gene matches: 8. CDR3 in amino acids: CASSTGGIGETQYF. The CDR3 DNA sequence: TGTGCCAGCTCTACAGGGGGCATTGGAGAGACCCAGTACTTC.

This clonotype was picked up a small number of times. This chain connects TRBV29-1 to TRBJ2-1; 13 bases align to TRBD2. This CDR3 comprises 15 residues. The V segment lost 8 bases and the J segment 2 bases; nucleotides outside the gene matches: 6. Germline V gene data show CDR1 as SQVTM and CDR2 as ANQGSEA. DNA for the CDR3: TGCAGCCATAGACTAGCGGGAGGCCCCTACAATGAGCAGTTCTTC. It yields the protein CSHRLAGGPYNEQFF.

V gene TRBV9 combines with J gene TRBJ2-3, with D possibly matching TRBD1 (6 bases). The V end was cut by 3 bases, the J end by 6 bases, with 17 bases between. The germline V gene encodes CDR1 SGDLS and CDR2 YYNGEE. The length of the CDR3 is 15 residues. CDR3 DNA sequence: TGTGCCAGCAGCGAATTACAGGGAGTAGCGGATACGCAGTATTTT. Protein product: CASSELQGVADTQYF.

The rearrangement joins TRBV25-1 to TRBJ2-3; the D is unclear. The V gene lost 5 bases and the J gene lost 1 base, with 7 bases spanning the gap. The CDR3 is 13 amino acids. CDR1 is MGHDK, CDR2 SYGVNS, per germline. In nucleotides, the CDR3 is TGTGCCAGCAGTAAGCCGGGCACAGATACGCAGTATTTT. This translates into CASSKPGTDTQYF.

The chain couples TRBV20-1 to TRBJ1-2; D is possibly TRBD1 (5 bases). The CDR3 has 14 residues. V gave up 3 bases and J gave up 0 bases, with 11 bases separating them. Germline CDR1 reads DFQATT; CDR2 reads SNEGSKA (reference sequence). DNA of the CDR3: TGCAGTGCTAGTTCTACAGGTTCTAACTATGGCTACACCTTC. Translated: CSASSTGSNYGYTF.

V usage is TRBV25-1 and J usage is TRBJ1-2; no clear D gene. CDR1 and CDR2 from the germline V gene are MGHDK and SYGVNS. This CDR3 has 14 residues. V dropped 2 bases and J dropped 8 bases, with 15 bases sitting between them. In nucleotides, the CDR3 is TGTGCCAGCAGTGAAAGTCTGTCGGGGAAGGGCTACACCTTC. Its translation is CASSESLSGKGYTF.